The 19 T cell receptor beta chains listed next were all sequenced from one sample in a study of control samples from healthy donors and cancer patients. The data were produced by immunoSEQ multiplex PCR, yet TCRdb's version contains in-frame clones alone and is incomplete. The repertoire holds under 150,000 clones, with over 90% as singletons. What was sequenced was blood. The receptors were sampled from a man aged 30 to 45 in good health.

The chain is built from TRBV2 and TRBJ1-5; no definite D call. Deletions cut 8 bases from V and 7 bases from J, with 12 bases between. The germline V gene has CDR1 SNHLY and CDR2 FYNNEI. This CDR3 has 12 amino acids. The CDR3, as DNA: TGTGCCAGCCGCCGGGGAGAACAGCCCCAGCATTTT. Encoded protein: CASRRGEQPQHF.

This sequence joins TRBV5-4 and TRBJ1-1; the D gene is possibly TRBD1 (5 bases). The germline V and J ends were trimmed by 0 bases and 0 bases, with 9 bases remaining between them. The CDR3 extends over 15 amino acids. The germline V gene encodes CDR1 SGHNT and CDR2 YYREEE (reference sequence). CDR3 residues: CASSLGLGVNTEAFF. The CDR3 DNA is TGTGCCAGCAGCTTGGGCCTGGGGGTGAACACTGAAGCTTTCTTT.

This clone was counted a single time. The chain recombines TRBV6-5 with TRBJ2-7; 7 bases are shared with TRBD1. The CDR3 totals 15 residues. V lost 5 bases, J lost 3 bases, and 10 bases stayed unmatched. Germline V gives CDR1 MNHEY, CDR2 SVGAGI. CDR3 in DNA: TGTGCCAGCAGTAAAAGGACAGGAGCATTCTACGAGCAGTACTTC. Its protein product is CASSKRTGAFYEQYF.

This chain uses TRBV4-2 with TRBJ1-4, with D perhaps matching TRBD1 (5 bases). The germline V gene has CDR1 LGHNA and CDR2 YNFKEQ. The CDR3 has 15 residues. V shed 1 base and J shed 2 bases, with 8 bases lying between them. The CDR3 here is CASSQAWGTNEKLFF. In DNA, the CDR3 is TGTGCCAGCAGCCAAGCCTGGGGGACTAATGAAAAACTGTTTTTT.

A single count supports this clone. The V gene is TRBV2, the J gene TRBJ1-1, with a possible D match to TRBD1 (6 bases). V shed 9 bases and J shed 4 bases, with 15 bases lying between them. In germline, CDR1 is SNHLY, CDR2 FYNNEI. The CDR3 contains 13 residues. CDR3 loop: CASGWGPGTEAFF. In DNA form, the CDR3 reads TGTGCCAGTGGTTGGGGGCCCGGCACTGAAGCTTTCTTT.

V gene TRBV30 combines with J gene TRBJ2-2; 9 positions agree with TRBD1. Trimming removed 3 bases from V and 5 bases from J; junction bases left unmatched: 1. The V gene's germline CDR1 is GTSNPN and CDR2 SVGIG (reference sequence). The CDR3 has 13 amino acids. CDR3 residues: CAWRGTGTGELFF. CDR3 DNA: TGTGCCTGGAGGGGGACAGGGACCGGGGAGCTGTTTTTT.

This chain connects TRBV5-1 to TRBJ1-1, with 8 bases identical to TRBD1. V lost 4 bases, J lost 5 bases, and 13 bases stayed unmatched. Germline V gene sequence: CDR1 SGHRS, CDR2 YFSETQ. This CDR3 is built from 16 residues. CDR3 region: CASSPNPQGGKTEAFF. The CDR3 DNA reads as TGCGCCAGCAGCCCCAACCCACAGGGGGGGAAAACTGAAGCTTTCTTT.

The CDR3 DNA reads as TGTGCCAGTAGCTCCGCCTACGAGCAGTACTTC. This gives the protein CASSSAYEQYF. The V call is TRBV19, the J call TRBJ2-7; no reliable D call. CDR1 and CDR2 from the germline V gene are LNHDA and SQIVND (reference sequence). This CDR3 comprises 11 residues. Trimming cost V 6 bases and J 2 bases, with 5 bases left between them. Variable domain in full (rest from reference TRBV19 and TRBJ2-7): DGGITQSPKYLFRKEGQNVTLSCEQNLNHDAMYWYRQDPGQGLRLIYYSQIVNDFQKGDIAEGYSVSREKKESFPLTVTSAQKNPTAFYLCASSSAYEQYFGPGTRLTVT.

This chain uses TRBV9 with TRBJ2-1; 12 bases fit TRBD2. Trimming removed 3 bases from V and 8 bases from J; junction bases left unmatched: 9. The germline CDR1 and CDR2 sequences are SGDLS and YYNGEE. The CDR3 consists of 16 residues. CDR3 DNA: TGTGCCAGCAGCGCCCCCGGGACTAGCGGGTCCCATGAGCAGTTCTTC. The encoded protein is CASSAPGTSGSHEQFF. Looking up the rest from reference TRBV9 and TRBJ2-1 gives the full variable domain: DSGVTQTPKHLITATGQRVTLRCSPRSGDLSVYWYQQSLDQGLQFLIQYYNGEERAKGNILERFSAQQFPDLHSELNLSSLELGDSALYFCASSAPGTSGSHEQFFGPGTRLTVL.

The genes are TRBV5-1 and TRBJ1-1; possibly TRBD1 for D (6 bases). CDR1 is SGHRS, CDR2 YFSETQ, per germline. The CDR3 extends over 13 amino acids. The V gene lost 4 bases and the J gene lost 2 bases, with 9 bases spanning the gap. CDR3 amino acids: CASSPTGNTEAFF. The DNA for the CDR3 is TGCGCCAGCAGCCCGACAGGAAACACTGAAGCTTTCTTT.

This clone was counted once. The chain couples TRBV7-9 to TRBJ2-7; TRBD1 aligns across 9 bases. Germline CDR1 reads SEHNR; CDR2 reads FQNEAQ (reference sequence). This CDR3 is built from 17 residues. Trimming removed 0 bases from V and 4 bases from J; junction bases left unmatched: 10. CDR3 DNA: TGTGCCAGCAGCTTAGCGGACTCCGGGACAGGGACATACGAGCAGTACTTC. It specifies CASSLADSGTGTYEQYF.

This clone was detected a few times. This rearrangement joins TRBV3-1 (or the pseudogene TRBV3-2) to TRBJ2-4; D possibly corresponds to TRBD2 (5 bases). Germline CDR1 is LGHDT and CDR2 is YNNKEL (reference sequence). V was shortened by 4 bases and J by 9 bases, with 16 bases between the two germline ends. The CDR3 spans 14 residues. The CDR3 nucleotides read TGTGCCAGCAGCCGCATGAGGGCACCAGGCATTCAGTACTTC. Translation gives CASSRMRAPGIQYF.

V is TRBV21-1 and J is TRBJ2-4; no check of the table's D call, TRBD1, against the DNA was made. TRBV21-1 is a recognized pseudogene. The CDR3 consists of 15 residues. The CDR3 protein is CASSSDRRAKNIQYF. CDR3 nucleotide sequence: TGTGCCAGCAGCTCGGACAGGCGGGCCAAAAACATTCAGTACTTC.

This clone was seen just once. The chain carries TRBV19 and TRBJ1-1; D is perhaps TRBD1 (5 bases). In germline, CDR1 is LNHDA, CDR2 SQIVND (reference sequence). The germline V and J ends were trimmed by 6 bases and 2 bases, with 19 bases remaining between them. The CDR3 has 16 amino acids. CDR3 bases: TGTGCCAGTAGACCAACCCCGACAGATCGAAACACTGAAGCTTTCTTT. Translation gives CASRPTPTDRNTEAFF.

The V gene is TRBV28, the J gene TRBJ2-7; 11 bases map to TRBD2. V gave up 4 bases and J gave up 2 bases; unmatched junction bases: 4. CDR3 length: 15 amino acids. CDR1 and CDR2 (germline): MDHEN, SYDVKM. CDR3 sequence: CASSSSGGPAYEQYF. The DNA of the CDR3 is TGTGCCAGCAGTTCTAGCGGGGGGCCCGCCTACGAGCAGTACTTC.

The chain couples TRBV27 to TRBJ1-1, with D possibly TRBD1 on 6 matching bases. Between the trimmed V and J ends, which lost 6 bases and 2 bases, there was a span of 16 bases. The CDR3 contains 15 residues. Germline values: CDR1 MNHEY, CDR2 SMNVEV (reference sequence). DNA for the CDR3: TGTGCCAGCAGCTCCCGACAGGCGCTAAACACTGAAGCTTTCTTT. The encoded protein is CASSSRQALNTEAFF.

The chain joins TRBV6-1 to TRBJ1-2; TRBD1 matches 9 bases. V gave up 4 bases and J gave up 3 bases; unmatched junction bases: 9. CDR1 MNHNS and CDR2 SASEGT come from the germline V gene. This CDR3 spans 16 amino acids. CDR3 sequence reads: CASSVFTGGADYGYTF. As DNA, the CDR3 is TGTGCCAGCAGTGTATTTACAGGGGGCGCCGACTATGGCTACACCTTC.

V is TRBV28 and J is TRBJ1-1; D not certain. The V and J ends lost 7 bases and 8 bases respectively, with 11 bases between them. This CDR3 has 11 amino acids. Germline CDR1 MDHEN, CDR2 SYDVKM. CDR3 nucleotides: TGTGCCAGCATGAGCGCGTTCGAAGCTTTCTTT. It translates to CASMSAFEAFF.

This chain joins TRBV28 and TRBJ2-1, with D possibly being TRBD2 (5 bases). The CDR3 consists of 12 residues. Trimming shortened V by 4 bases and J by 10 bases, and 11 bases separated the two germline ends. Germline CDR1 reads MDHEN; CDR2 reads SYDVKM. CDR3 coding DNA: TGTGCCAGCAGTTCAAGACCGGGGGAGCAGTTCTTC. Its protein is CASSSRPGEQFF.